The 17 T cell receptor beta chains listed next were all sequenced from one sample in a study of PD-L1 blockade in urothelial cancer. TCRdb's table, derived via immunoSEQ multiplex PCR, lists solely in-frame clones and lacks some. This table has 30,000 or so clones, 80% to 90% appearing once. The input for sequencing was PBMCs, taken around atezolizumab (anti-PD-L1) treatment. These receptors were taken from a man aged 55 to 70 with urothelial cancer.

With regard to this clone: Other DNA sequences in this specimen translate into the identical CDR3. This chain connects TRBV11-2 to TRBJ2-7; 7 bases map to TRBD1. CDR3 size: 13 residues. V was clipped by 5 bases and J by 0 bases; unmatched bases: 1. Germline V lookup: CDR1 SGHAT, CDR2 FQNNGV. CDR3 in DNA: TGTGCCAGCAGCCGGGACAGCTCCTACGAGCAGTACTTC. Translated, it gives CASSRDSSYEQYF. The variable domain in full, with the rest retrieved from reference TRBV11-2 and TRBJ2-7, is EAGVAQSPRYKIIEKRQSVAFWCNPISGHATLYWYQQILGQGPKLLIQFQNNGVVDDSQLPKDRFSAERLKGVDSTLKIQPAKLEDSAVYLCASSRDSSYEQYFGPGTRLTVT.

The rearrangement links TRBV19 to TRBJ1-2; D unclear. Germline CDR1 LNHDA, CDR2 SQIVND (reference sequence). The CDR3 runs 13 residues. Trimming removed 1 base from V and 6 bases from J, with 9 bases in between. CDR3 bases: TGTGCCAGTAGTATAGGGATAACAGATGGCTACACCTTC. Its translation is CASSIGITDGYTF.

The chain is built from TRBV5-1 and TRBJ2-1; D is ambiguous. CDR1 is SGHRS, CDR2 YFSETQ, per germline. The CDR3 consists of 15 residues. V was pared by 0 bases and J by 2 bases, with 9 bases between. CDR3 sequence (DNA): TGCGCCAGCAGCTTGGATCTAACGCCCTACAATGAGCAGTTCTTC. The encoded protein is CASSLDLTPYNEQFF.

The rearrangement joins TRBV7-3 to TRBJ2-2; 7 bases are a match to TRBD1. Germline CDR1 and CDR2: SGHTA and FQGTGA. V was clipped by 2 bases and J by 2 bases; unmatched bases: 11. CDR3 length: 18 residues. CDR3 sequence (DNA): TGTGCCAGCAGCTTACGCTCGCGAGGGACAGAAAACACCGGGGAGCTGTTTTTT. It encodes CASSLRSRGTENTGELFF.

The CDR3 nucleotides are TGCAGCGTTGGGGTCCTTGACAGGGGGTCCTACAATGAGCAGTTCTTC. Protein product: CSVGVLDRGSYNEQFF. The V gene is TRBV29-1, the J gene TRBJ2-1; 9 positions agree with TRBD1. Unmatched junction bases numbered 8, after V lost 4 bases and J lost 1 base. The length of the CDR3 is 16 residues. The V gene's germline CDR1 is SQVTM and CDR2 ANQGSEA.

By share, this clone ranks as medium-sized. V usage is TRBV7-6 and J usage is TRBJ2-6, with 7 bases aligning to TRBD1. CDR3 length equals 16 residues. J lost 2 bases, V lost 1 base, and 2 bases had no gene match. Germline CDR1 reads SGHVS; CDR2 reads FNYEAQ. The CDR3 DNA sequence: TGTGCCAGCAGCTTAGGAGGGGGCACTGGGGCCAACGTCCTGACTTTC. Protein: CASSLGGGTGANVLTF.

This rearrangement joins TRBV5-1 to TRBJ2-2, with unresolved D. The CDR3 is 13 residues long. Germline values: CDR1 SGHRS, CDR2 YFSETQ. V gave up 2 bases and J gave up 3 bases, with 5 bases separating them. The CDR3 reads CASSLQDTGELFF. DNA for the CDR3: TGCGCCAGCAGCTTACAAGACACCGGGGAGCTGTTTTTT.

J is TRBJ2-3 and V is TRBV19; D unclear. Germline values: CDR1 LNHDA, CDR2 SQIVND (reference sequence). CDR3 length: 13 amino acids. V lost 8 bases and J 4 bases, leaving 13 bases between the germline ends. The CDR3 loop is CASSTYISDTQYF. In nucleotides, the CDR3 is TGTGCCAGTTCTACCTATATTTCAGATACGCAGTATTTT. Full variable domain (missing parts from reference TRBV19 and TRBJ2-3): DGGITQSPKYLFRKEGQNVTLSCEQNLNHDAMYWYRQDPGQGLRLIYYSQIVNDFQKGDIAEGYSVSREKKESFPLTVTSAQKNPTAFYLCASSTYISDTQYFGPGTRLTVL.

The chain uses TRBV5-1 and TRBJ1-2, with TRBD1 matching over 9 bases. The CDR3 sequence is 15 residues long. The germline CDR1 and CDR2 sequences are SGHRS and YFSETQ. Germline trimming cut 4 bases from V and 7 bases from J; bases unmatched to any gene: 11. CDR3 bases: TGCGCCAGCAGCGTGGCAGGGCGGACAGGGGCTGGCTACACCTTC. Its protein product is CASSVAGRTGAGYTF.

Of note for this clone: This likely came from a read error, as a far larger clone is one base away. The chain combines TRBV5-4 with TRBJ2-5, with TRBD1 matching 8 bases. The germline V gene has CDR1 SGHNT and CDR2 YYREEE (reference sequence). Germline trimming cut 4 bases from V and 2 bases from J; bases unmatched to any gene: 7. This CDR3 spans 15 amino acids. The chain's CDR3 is CASSPDRVGQETQYF. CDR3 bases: TGTGCCAGCAGCCCGGACAGGGTGGGGCAAGAGACCCAGTACTTC.

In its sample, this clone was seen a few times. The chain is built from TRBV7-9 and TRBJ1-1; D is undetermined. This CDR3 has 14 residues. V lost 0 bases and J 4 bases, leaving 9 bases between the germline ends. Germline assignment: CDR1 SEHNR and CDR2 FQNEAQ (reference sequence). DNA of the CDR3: TGTGCCAGCAGCTTAGCAGGAGTAAGCACTGAAGCTTTCTTT. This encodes CASSLAGVSTEAFF.

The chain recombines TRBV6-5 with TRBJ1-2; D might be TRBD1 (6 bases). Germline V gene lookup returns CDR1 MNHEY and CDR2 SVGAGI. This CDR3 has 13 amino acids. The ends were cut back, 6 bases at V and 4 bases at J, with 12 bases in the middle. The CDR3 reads CASSHDRSYGYTF. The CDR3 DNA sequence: TGTGCCAGCAGCCACGACAGGAGCTATGGCTACACCTTC.

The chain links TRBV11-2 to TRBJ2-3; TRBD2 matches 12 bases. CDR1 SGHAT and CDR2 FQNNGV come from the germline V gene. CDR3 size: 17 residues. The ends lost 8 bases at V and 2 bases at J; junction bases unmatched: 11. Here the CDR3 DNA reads TGTGCCAGCTCCATTAGGGGGACTAGCGGGTACACAGATACGCAGTATTTT. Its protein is CASSIRGTSGYTDTQYF.

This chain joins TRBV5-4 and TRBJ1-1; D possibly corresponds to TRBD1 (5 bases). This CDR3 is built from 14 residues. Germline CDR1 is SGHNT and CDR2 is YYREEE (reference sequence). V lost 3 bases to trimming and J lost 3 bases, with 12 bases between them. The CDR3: CASSSGRLDTEAFF. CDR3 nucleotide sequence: TGTGCCAGCAGCTCAGGGAGGTTAGACACTGAAGCTTTCTTT.

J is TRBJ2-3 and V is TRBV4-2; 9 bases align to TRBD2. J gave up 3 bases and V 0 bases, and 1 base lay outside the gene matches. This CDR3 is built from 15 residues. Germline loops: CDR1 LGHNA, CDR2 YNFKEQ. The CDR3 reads CASSQETSGTDTQYF. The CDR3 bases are TGTGCCAGCAGCCAAGAGACTAGCGGAACAGATACGCAGTATTTT.

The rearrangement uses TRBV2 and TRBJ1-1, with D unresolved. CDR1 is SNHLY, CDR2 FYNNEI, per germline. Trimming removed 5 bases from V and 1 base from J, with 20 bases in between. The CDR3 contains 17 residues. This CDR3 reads CASSRRWTMEGNTEAFF. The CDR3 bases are TGTGCCAGCAGTCGACGGTGGACGATGGAGGGGAACACTGAAGCTTTCTTT. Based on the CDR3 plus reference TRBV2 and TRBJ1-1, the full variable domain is EPEVTQTPSHQVTQMGQEVILRCVPISNHLYFYWYRQILGQKVEFLVSFYNNEISEKSEIFDDQFSVERPDGSNFTLKIRSTKLEDSAMYFCASSRRWTMEGNTEAFFGQGTRLTVV.

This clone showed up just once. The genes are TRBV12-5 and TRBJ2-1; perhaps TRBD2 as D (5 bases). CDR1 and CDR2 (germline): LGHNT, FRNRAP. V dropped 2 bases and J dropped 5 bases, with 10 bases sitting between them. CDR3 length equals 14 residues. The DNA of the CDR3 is TGTGCTAGTGGTTTGAGTCCGGGAAACAATGAGCAGTTCTTC. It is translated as CASGLSPGNNEQFF.